Each of the 28 T cell receptor beta chains below was sequenced from the same sample in a study of Graves' ophthalmopathy and Graves' hyperthyroidism. Amplified material comprised TCR beta CDR3 regions derived from RNA transcripts. An initial RT-PCR round employing HTBI primers preceded a second-round multiplex PCR. MiXCR, run by TCRdb on the multiplex PCR reads, gives a single entry per CDR3 protein. This sample yields a few hundred thousand distinct CDR3 sequences, of which roughly 15% are seen a single time; roughly 7% belongs to the top ten. Sequencing input: peripheral blood. Source of these receptors: a woman aged 18-35 years with stable Graves' hyperthyroidism.

In this sample, this clonotype turned up many times. The J gene is TRBJ1-2, the V gene TRBV6-5; D is possibly TRBD1 (5 bases). Looked up from germline, CDR1 is MNHEY and CDR2 is SVGAGI. V was clipped by 0 bases and J by 6 bases, with 20 bases between them. CDR3 length: 17 residues. Here the CDR3 reads CASSYSLWGGEGHGYTF. The CDR3 DNA reads as TGTGCCAGCAGTTACTCGCTTTGGGGGGGTGAGGGCCATGGCTACACCTTC.

This clonotype was found a few times. V and J are TRBV9 and TRBJ2-7; the D gene is possibly TRBD1 (5 bases). The CDR3 is 13 residues long. V was shortened by 0 bases and J by 5 bases, with 9 bases between the two germline ends. Germline CDR1 SGDLS, CDR2 YYNGEE. The CDR3 is CASSVDGHNEQYF. CDR3 sequence (DNA): TGTGCCAGCAGCGTAGACGGACACAACGAGCAGTACTTC.

This clonotype has ten or more counts. The V call is TRBV24-1, the J call TRBJ1-5, with D perhaps TRBD1 (5 bases). The CDR3 covers 14 residues. The germline V and J ends were trimmed by 4 bases and 9 bases, with 15 bases remaining between them. Germline V gene data show CDR1 as KGHDR and CDR2 as SFDVKD. The DNA of the CDR3 is TGTGCCACCAGTGAGTCTAGGGGATCATCGCCCCAGCATTTT. This gives the protein CATSESRGSSPQHF.

The sample holds many counts of this clonotype. The genes are TRBV12-3 or TRBV12-4 and TRBJ1-6; TRBD1 aligns across 10 bases. Trimming removed 4 bases from V and 1 base from J; junction bases left unmatched: 7. The CDR3 contains 18 residues. This CDR3 is CASSWDRGTGSYNSPLHF. CDR3 nucleotide sequence: TGTGCCAGCAGTTGGGACAGGGGAACGGGTTCCTATAATTCACCCCTCCACTTT.

This clonotype appeared many times. The chain employs TRBV6-1 and TRBJ1-5; D may be TRBD1 (6 bases). The germline V gene has CDR1 MNHNS and CDR2 SASEGT. V was cut by 4 bases and J by 1 base, with 14 bases left in between. There are 16 residues in the CDR3. Here the CDR3 DNA reads TGTGCCAGCAGTGTGAACAGGGCGGAAAGCAATCAGCCCCAGCATTTT. Protein: CASSVNRAESNQPQHF.

V and J are TRBV7-9 and TRBJ2-5; 7 bases map to TRBD1. The CDR3 contains 14 residues. Germline V CDR1 and CDR2: SEHNR, FQNEAQ (reference sequence). V gave up 6 bases and J gave up 8 bases; unmatched junction bases: 12. The CDR3 sequence: CASREQGLDGTQYF. The CDR3 DNA follows: TGTGCCAGCAGGGAACAGGGGCTTGACGGAACCCAGTACTTC.

The chain has TRBV12-3 or TRBV12-4 and TRBJ2-7; tentative D call: TRBD2 (5 bases). The V gene lost 3 bases and the J gene lost 3 bases, with 15 bases spanning the gap. The CDR3 consists of 15 residues. Here the CDR3 reads CASSFPLAGDYEQYF. In DNA, the CDR3 is TGTGCCAGCAGTTTTCCCCTTGCGGGCGACTACGAGCAGTACTTC.

This clonotype showed up many times. This chain links TRBV28 with TRBJ2-7, with a weak D call TRBD1 (6 bases). Trimming shortened V by 7 bases and J by 2 bases, and 15 bases separated the two germline ends. Germline V gene lookup returns CDR1 MDHEN and CDR2 SYDVKM. The CDR3 length is 14 residues. The CDR3 DNA sequence: TGTGCCAGCACCATAACCAGGGGAACCTACGAGCAGTACTTC. It yields the protein CASTITRGTYEQYF.

The table lists this clonotype with many counts. The chain links TRBV11-1 to TRBJ2-5; 9 bases fit TRBD1. After removal of 4 bases from V and 5 bases from J, the junction contained 8 bases not matched to a gene. The CDR3 consists of 15 residues. CDR1 is SGHAT, CDR2 FQDESV, per germline (reference sequence). The CDR3 loop is CASSSDGTGLETQYF. CDR3 DNA sequence: TGTGCCAGCAGCTCTGATGGGACAGGGCTGGAGACCCAGTACTTC.

The genes are TRBV12-3 or TRBV12-4 and TRBJ2-7, with D possibly matching TRBD1 (6 bases). The CDR3 length is 15 residues. Trimming stripped 5 bases from V and 3 bases from J, with 17 bases between. CDR3 sequence (DNA): TGTGCCAGCAGTGGGACGGACAGACAAAGCTACGAGCAGTACTTC. It translates to CASSGTDRQSYEQYF.

This clonotype has ten or more counts. The V call is TRBV27, the J call TRBJ2-2; weak D call: TRBD1 (6 bases). The CDR3 runs to 16 residues. Per germline, CDR1 MNHEY and CDR2 SMNVEV (reference sequence). V dropped 5 bases and J dropped 1 base, with 14 bases sitting between them. CDR3 in amino acids: CASSPPDSLNTGELFF. CDR3 coding DNA: TGTGCCAGCAGTCCTCCGGACAGTCTGAACACCGGGGAGCTGTTTTTT.

About this clonotype: A much more abundant neighbour one base away suggests this may be a read error. This chain connects TRBV6-1 to TRBJ2-5, with 7 bases matching TRBD2. This CDR3 contains 13 residues. Looked up from germline, CDR1 is MNHNS and CDR2 is SASEGT. CDR3: CASQRGGKETQDF. In nucleotides, the CDR3 is TGTGCCAGCCAGCGGGGCGGTAAAGAGACCCAGGACTTC.

This clonotype was observed many times. The V call is TRBV6-2 or TRBV6-3, the J call TRBJ1-1; 9 bases fit TRBD1. Losses at the gene ends were 6 bases for V and 0 bases for J; bases not matched to a gene: 17. This CDR3 has 19 amino acids. CDR1 and CDR2 (germline): MNHEY, SVGEGT. For the CDR3, the DNA is TGTGCCAGCAGCCCCGGACAGGGGCCAAGCCACCTTATGAACACTGAAGCTTTCTTT. It encodes CASSPGQGPSHLMNTEAFF.

As for this clonotype: This sequence may be a read error, since a much larger clone differs from it by one base. The genes are TRBV2 and TRBJ2-2, with 11 bases lining up with TRBD2. The CDR3 is 14 residues long. CDR1 and CDR2 (germline): SNHLY, FYNNEI. DNA of the CDR3: TGTGCCAGCAGAAGACTAGCGGGGAGGAGGGAGCTGTGTTTT. It is translated as CASRRLAGRRELCF. Filled out from reference TRBV2 and TRBJ2-2, the complete variable domain reads EPEVTQTPSHQVTQMGQEVILRCVPISNHLYFYWYRQILGQKVEFLVSFYNNEISEKSEIFDDQFSVERPDGSNFTLKIRSTKLEDSAMYFCASRRLAGRRELCFGEGSRLTVL.

This clonotype was recorded many times. The chain carries TRBV6-5 and TRBJ2-2; D is unclear. Trimming left V 0 bases short and J 4 bases short, with 6 bases between. CDR3 length: 14 residues. CDR1 and CDR2 (germline): MNHEY, SVGAGI. CDR3 amino acids: CASSYSPSTGELFF. The CDR3, as DNA: TGTGCCAGCAGTTACTCGCCGTCCACCGGGGAGCTGTTTTTT.

This clonotype was recorded many times. V usage is TRBV7-2 and J usage is TRBJ2-2; no definite D call. V was trimmed by 5 bases and J by 13 bases, leaving 20 bases between them. The CDR3 totals 14 residues. Germline V lookup: CDR1 SGHTA, CDR2 FQGNSA. CDR3 DNA: TGTGCCAGCAGCCCCTCAACGCCACTGGAAGGGCTGTTTTTT. Protein product: CASSPSTPLEGLFF.

The chain uses TRBV11-2 and TRBJ1-5; 8 bases agree with TRBD1. This CDR3 comprises 15 residues. Germline V lookup: CDR1 SGHAT, CDR2 FQNNGV. Losses at the gene ends were 1 base for V and 9 bases for J; bases not matched to a gene: 8. The CDR3 DNA reads as TGTGCCAGCAGCTTAGGGACAGGGTCCATGGGGCCCCAGCATTTT. As protein: CASSLGTGSMGPQHF.

This clonotype has a handful of counts. The V and J genes are TRBV2 and TRBJ2-2, with D unclear. Deletions cut 1 base from V and 5 bases from J, with 5 bases between. Looked up from germline, CDR1 is SNHLY and CDR2 is FYNNEI. This CDR3 spans 13 amino acids. This CDR3 reads CASSEDPTGELFF. CDR3 nucleotide sequence: TGTGCCAGCAGTGAAGACCCAACCGGGGAGCTGTTTTTT.

This clonotype came up many times. The genes are TRBV6-6 and TRBJ1-1; D may be TRBD1 (6 bases). This CDR3 has 18 amino acids. Germline CDR1 reads MNHNY; CDR2 reads SVGAGI (reference sequence). The V end lost 6 bases, the J end lost 2 bases, and 25 bases lay between the germline ends. The CDR3 sequence: CASRLLWLTGEENTEAFF. The CDR3 nucleotides read TGTGCCAGCAGATTACTCTGGTTGACAGGTGAAGAAAACACTGAAGCTTTCTTT.

This clonotype was found many times. CDR3 amino acids: CASSEVWGYTF. The CDR3 DNA reads TGTGCCAGCAGTGAAGTGTGGGGCTACACCTTC. The genes are TRBV6-1 and TRBJ1-2; no reliable D call. Between the trimmed V and J ends, which lost 1 base and 8 bases, there was a span of 5 bases. Germline V gene data show CDR1 as MNHNS and CDR2 as SASEGT. CDR3 length: 11 residues.

In its sample, this clonotype was seen many times. This chain connects TRBV4-1 to TRBJ2-5, with D tentatively TRBD1 or TRBD2 (5 bases each). This CDR3 has 13 amino acids. CDR1 is MGHRA, CDR2 YSYEKL, per germline. Trimming left V 4 bases short and J 5 bases short, with 11 bases between. CDR3 DNA sequence: TGCGCCAGCAGCCCGGAAGGGGAGGAGACCCAGTACTTC. Its protein product is CASSPEGEETQYF.

This clonotype was detected ten times or more. The V call is TRBV9, the J call TRBJ1-5; D is unclear. CDR1 and CDR2 from the germline V gene are SGDLS and YYNGEE. The V gene lost 3 bases and the J gene lost 8 bases, with 15 bases spanning the gap. The CDR3 is 14 amino acids. The CDR3 sequence is CASSGSSTVEPQHF. The CDR3 DNA follows: TGTGCCAGCAGCGGGAGCAGCACGGTAGAGCCCCAGCATTTT.

At least ten counts were recorded for this clonotype. The chain is built from TRBV2 and TRBJ2-7; 11 bases fit TRBD2. The germline gives CDR1 SNHLY, CDR2 FYNNEI. J gave up 3 bases and V 6 bases, and 7 bases lay outside the gene matches. This CDR3 comprises 15 residues. CDR3 in amino acids: CASRVGLAGIYEQYF. The CDR3 nucleotides read TGTGCCAGCAGAGTCGGACTAGCGGGCATCTACGAGCAGTACTTC.

This clonotype has ten or more counts. This chain connects TRBV27 to TRBJ2-7; TRBD1 might be the D (7 bases). The CDR3 runs 14 residues. Germline loops: CDR1 MNHEY, CDR2 SMNVEV (reference sequence). V dropped 4 bases and J dropped 3 bases, with 13 bases sitting between them. Here the CDR3 DNA reads TGTGCCAGCAGTTCGCGGGACAGCAACTACGAGCAGTACTTC. Its protein is CASSSRDSNYEQYF.

As concerns this clonotype: Relative to the germline gene, one junction end is altered; a read error may explain this. The chain joins TRBV18 to TRBJ1-1, with D maybe TRBD1 (6 bases). The CDR3 spans 12 residues. The germline V gene encodes CDR1 KGHSH and CDR2 LQKENI. The DNA of the CDR3 is TGTGCCAGCTCACCAGGGGGCGAGGCTCAACTCTTT. Residues: CASSPGGEAQLF.

This clonotype was seen ten or more times. It may be a read error: a sequence one base away is much more abundant. V and J are TRBV12-3 or TRBV12-4 and TRBJ1-1; D is unresolved. The CDR3 runs 12 residues. The CDR3 bases are TGTGCCAGCAGTTTAATGGGCTTAGAAGTTTTCTTT. Translated, it gives CASSLMGLEVFF.

This clonotype was seen at least ten times. V and J are TRBV6-2 or TRBV6-3 and TRBJ2-4, with 9 bases that match TRBD1. CDR3 length: 15 residues. CDR1 and CDR2 (germline): MNHEY, SVGEGT. V lost 2 bases to trimming and J lost 5 bases; unmatched junction nucleotides: 4. This CDR3 is CASSYAHRGQNIQYF. The CDR3 region has the DNA TGTGCCAGCAGTTACGCCCACAGGGGGCAAAACATTCAGTACTTC.

This clonotype was counted ten times or more. This chain uses TRBV29-1 with TRBJ2-5; no reliable D call. CDR1 is SQVTM and CDR2 is ANQGSEA in the germline V gene. The germline V and J ends were trimmed by 4 bases and 5 bases, with 23 bases remaining between them. The CDR3 is 16 residues long. The CDR3 reads CSVGARNLPGRETQYF. CDR3 DNA sequence: TGCAGCGTTGGGGCCCGGAACCTACCCGGGCGGGAGACCCAGTACTTC.